This T cell receptor (beta chain) was obtained from a study of cytomegalovirus exposure and HLA in healthy donors. Clones were sequenced by immunoSEQ multiplex PCR, and TCRdb holds only the in-frame ones, with some missing. Of more than 95,000 clones listed, approximately 94% are singletons. The CDR3 extends over 11 amino acids. Between the trimmed V and J ends, which lost 6 bases and 7 bases, there was a span of 7 bases. The V gene's germline CDR1 is MNHEY and CDR2 SVGAGI. This chain uses TRBV6-5 with TRBJ2-1; D is ambiguous. Input material: PBMCs. The receptor comes from a woman aged 18-29 years in good health and CMV-seronegative. In DNA, the CDR3 is TGTGCCAGCAGGACAACGAATGAGCAGTTCTTC. Translating gives CASRTTNEQFF.